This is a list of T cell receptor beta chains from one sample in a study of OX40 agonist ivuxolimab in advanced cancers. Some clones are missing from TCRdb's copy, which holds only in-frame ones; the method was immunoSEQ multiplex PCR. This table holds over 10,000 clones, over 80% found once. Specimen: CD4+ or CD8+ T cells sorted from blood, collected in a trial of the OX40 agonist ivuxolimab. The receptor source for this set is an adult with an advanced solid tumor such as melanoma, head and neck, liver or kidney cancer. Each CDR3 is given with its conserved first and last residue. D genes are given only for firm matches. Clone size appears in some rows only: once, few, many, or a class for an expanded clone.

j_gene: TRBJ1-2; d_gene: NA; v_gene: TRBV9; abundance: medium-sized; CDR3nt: TGTGCCAGCAGCGTACGGGCAGCCGACCCCACCTTC; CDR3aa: CASSVRAADPTF
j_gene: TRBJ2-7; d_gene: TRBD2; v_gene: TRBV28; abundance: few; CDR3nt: TGTGCCAGCAGTTTCTCTGCGGGGGGCCAAAGATACGAGCAGTACTTC; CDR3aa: CASSFSAGGQRYEQYF
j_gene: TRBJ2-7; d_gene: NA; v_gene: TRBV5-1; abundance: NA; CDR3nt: TGCGCCAGCAGCTTGTTCGGGACACTAGATCTACGAGGGGAGTACTTC; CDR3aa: CASSLFGTLDLRGEYF
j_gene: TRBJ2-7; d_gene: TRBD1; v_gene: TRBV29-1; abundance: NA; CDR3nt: TGCAGCGTTGTAACCGGGACAGGCCCGTCCTACGAGCAGTACTTC; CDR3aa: CSVVTGTGPSYEQYF
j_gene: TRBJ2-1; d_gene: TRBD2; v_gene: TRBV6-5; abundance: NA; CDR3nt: TGTGCCAGCAGTCCCTCGGGGGGGCCAGTCAATGAGCAGTTCTTC; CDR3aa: CASSPSGGPVNEQFF
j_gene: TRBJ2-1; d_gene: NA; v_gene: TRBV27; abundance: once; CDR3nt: TGTGCCAGCAGTTTTGGGACGGTCTACAATGAGCAGTTCTTC; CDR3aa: CASSFGTVYNEQFF
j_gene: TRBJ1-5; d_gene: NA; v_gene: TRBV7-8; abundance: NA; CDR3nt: TGTGCCAGCAGCTTAGCGAGTAATCAGCCCCAGCATTTT; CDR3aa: CASSLASNQPQHF
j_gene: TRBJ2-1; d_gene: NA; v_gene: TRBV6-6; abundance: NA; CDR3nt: TGTGCCAGCAGTTACGGGACTCCGGGCTATGAGCAGTTCTTC; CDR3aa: CASSYGTPGYEQFF
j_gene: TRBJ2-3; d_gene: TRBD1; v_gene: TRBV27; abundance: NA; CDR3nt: TGTGCCAGCAGTTTAAGGCAGGGGGTAGATACGCAGTATTTT; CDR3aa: CASSLRQGVDTQYF
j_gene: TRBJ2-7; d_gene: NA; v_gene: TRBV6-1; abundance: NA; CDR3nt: TGTGCCAGCAGTGGCTACGAGCAGTACTTC; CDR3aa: CASSGYEQYF
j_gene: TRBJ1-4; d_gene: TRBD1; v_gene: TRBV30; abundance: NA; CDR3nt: TGTGCCTGGAGGGGAGACAGGGCAGGTGAAAAACTGTTTTTT; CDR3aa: CAWRGDRAGEKLFF
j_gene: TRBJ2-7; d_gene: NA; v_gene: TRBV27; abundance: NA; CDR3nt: TGTGCCAGCAGTCCCCAAACAGGGATCCCCTACGAGCAGTACTTC; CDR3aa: CASSPQTGIPYEQYF
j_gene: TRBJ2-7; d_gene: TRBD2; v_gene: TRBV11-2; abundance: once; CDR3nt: TGTGCCAGCAGCTCCGGAGGTGGGAGGGGAGGAGAGCAGTACTTC; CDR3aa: CASSSGGGRGGEQYF
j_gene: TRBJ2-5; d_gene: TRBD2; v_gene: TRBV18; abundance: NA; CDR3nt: TGTGCCAGCTCACTAGGGAGCCTAGCGGAAGAGACCCAGTACTTC; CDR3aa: CASSLGSLAEETQYF